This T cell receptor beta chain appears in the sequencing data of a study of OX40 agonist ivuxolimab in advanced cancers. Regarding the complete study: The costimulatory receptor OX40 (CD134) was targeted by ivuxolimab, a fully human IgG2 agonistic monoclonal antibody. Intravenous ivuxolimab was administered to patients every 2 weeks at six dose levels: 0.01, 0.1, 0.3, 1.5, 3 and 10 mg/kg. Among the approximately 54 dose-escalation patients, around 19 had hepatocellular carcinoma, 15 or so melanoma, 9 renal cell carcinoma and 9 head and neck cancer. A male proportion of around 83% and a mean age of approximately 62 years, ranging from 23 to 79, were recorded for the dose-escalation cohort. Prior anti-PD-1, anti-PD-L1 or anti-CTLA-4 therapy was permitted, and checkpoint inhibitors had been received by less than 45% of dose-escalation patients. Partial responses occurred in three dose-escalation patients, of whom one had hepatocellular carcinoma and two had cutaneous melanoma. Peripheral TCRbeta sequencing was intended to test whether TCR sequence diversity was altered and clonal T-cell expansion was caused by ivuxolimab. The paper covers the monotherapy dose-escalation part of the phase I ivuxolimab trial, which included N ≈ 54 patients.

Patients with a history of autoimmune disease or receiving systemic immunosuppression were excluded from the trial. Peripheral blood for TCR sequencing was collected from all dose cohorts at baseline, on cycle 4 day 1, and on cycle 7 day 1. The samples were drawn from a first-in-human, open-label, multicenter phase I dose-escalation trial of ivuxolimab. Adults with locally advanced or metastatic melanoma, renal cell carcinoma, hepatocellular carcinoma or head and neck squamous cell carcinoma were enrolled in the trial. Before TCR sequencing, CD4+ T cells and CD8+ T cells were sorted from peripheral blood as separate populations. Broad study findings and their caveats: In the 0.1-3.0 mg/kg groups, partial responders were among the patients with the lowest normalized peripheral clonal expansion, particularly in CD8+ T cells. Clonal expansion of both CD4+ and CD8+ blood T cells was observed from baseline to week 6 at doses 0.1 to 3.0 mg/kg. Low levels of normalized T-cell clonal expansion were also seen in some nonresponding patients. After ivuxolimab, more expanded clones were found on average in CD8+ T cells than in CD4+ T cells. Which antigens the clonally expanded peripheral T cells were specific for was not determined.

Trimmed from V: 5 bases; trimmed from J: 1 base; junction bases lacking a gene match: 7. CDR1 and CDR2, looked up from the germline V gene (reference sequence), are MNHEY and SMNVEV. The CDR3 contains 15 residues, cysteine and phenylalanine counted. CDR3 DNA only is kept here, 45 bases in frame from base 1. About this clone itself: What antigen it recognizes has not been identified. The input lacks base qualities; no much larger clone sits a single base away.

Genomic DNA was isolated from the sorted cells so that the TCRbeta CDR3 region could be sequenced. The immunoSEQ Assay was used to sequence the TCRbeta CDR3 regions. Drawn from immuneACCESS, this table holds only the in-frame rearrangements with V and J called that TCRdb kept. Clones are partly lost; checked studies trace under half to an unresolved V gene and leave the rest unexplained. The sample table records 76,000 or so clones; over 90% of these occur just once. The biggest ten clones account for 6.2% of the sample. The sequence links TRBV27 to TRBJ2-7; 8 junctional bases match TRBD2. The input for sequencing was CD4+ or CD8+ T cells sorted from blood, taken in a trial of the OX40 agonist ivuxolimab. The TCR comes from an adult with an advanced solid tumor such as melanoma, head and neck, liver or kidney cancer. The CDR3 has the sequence CASSQSGGVSYEQYF. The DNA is TGTGCCAGCAGTCAGAGCGGGGGAGTATCCTACGAGCAGTACTTC.